The 11 T cell receptor beta chains given below trace back to one sample, sequenced in a study of early T cells in non-severe SARS-CoV-2 infection. TCRdb processed the 5' RACE reads anew with MiXCR; each CDR3 protein has one entry. Of around 61,000 distinct CDR3 sequences listed, more than 12% were seen once; the top ten hold 4.1%. The sequenced sample was whole blood, obtained at baseline. These receptors came from an adult who was a healthcare worker with PCR-confirmed SARS-CoV-2 infection or an uninfected control (not recorded which).

This clonotype was counted many times. This rearrangement joins TRBV7-8 to TRBJ2-3; 9 nucleotides line up with TRBD2. Looked up from germline, CDR1 is SGHVS and CDR2 is FQNEAQ. The CDR3 consists of 17 residues. The V gene end was trimmed by 0 bases and the J gene end by 2 bases; junction bases not matched to a gene: 6. In DNA form, the CDR3 reads TGTGCCAGCAGCTTAGCCCTGACTAGCGGTTACACAGATACGCAGTATTTT. It encodes CASSLALTSGYTDTQYF.

This clonotype was counted between two and nine times. This chain connects TRBV12-3 or TRBV12-4 to TRBJ2-4; 7 nucleotides align to TRBD1. The CDR3 is 16 residues long. Trimming at V came to 8 bases and at J to 0 bases, leaving 10 bases not matched to a gene. DNA for the CDR3: TGTGCCAGCTCGAAATGGACAGGAGCAGCCAAAAACATTCAGTACTTC. Translation gives CASSKWTGAAKNIQYF.

This clonotype has only a few counts. The V call is TRBV11-2, the J call TRBJ2-3; possible D gene TRBD2, 5 bases. Germline CDR1 is SGHAT and CDR2 is FQNNGV. The CDR3 covers 16 residues. The V gene lost 4 bases and the J gene lost 0 bases, with 14 bases spanning the gap. CDR3 nucleotides: TGTGCCAGCAGCTACGATTCGACTACTAGCACAGATACGCAGTATTTT. Protein: CASSYDSTTSTDTQYF.

This clonotype was recorded a few times. The rearrangement links TRBV7-2 to TRBJ2-5; D unclear. The CDR3 consists of 14 residues. Germline V gene data show CDR1 as SGHTA and CDR2 as FQGNSA. Trimming cost V 5 bases and J 3 bases, with 13 bases left between them. In DNA form, the CDR3 reads TGTGCCAGCAGCCTTTCGATGAATGAAGAGACCCAGTACTTC. As protein: CASSLSMNEETQYF.

This clonotype was found a few times. The chain is built from TRBV6-2 or TRBV6-3 and TRBJ2-3, with 9 bases that match TRBD2. V lost 5 bases and J lost 4; bases outside the gene matches: 7. The CDR3 is 15 amino acids. Germline V CDR1 and CDR2: MNHEY, SVGEGT. The CDR3 coding sequence is TGTGCCAGCAGTCGGACTAGCGAAGGGGCAGATACGCAGTATTTT. It yields the protein CASSRTSEGADTQYF.

This chain joins TRBV29-1 and TRBJ2-5, with a possible D match to TRBD1 (5 bases). V lost 7 bases to trimming and J lost 3 bases, with 12 bases between them. CDR1 is SQVTM, CDR2 ANQGSEA, per germline. The CDR3 covers 12 residues. CDR3 in DNA: TGCAGCGCCGGCGACAGAGAAGAGACCCAGTACTTC. Protein: CSAGDREETQYF.

The V gene is TRBV12-3 or TRBV12-4, the J gene TRBJ1-2, with unresolved D. Trimming took 5 bases from V and 2 from J, leaving 9 bases between them. The CDR3 spans 13 residues. CDR3 protein: CASSPGLNYGYTF. CDR3 in DNA: TGTGCCAGCAGTCCGGGGTTGAACTATGGCTACACCTTC.

The J gene is TRBJ2-2, the V gene TRBV5-4, with D hard to call. The germline CDR1 and CDR2 sequences are SGHNT and YYREEE (reference sequence). The CDR3 has 13 residues. The ends were cut back, 4 bases at V and 1 base at J, with 5 bases in the middle. The CDR3 protein is CASSLKNTGELFF. CDR3 in DNA: TGTGCCAGCAGCCTAAAGAACACCGGGGAGCTGTTTTTT.

This clonotype was seen a few times. The chain combines TRBV7-9 with TRBJ2-1, with a weak D call TRBD1 (6 bases). Trimming took off 5 bases at V and 4 bases at J, with 12 bases between the two ends. The germline V gene has CDR1 SEHNR and CDR2 FQNEAQ (reference sequence). The length of the CDR3 is 14 residues. Here the CDR3 reads CASSPRGRYNEQFF. Here the CDR3 DNA reads TGTGCCAGCAGCCCGAGGGGGAGATACAATGAGCAGTTCTTC.

The V call is TRBV3-1, the J call TRBJ1-2; D perhaps matches TRBD1 (5 bases). V dropped 2 bases and J dropped 5 bases, with 12 bases sitting between them. Germline CDR1 is LGHDT and CDR2 is YNNKEL (reference sequence). The CDR3 spans 14 residues. The CDR3 loop is CASSQTGVGYGYTF. CDR3 bases: TGTGCCAGCAGCCAAACAGGCGTGGGGTATGGCTACACCTTC.

This clonotype has just a few counts. The gene calls are TRBV11-2 and TRBJ2-3; D may be TRBD1 (6 bases). In germline, CDR1 is SGHAT, CDR2 FQNNGV. Trimming removed 5 bases at V and 4 bases at J, with 19 bases between. This CDR3 region has 16 residues. The CDR3 loop reads CASSPTGTVTADTQYF. CDR3 sequence (DNA): TGTGCCAGCAGCCCGACAGGTACCGTTACGGCAGATACGCAGTATTTT.